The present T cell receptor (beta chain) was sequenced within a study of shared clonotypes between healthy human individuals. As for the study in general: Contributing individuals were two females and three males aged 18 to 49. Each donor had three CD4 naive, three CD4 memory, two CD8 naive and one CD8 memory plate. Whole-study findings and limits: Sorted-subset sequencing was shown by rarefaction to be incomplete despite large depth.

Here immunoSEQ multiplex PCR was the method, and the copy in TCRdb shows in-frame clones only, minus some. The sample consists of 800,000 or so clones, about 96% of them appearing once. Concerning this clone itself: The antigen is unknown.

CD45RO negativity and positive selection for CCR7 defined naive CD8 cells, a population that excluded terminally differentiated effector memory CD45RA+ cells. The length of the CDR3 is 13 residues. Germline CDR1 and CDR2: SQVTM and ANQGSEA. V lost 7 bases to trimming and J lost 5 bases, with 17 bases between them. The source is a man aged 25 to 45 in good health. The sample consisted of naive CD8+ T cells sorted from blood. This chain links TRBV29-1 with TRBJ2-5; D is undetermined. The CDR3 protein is CSAPRPQGETQYF. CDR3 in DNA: TGCAGCGCTCCCCGCCCCCAAGGGGAGACCCAGTACTTC.